One sample yielded the 26 T cell receptor beta chains listed below, sequenced in a study of cytomegalovirus exposure and HLA in healthy donors. PCR primers comprised 60 Vbeta and 13 Jbeta primers. Profiled with immunoSEQ multiplex PCR; TCRdb holds only in-frame clones, not every one. The table has about 200,000 clones, 80% to 90% seen once. Sample: PBMCs. Source of these receptors: a woman in her 30s in good health and CMV-seronegative.

The CDR3 sequence: CASSVSGRARADTQYF. CDR3 nucleotide sequence: TGTGCCAGCAGCGTGAGCGGGAGGGCGCGGGCAGATACGCAGTATTTT. V gene TRBV5-4 combines with J gene TRBJ2-3; 10 positions match TRBD2. Germline CDR1 reads SGHNT; CDR2 reads YYREEE (reference sequence). This CDR3 is 16 amino acids long. V dropped 4 bases and J dropped 4; count of bases not matched to a gene: 9.

This chain uses TRBV28 with TRBJ1-1, with 7 bases lining up with TRBD1. The length of the CDR3 is 15 residues. V gave up 3 bases and J gave up 0 bases; unmatched junction bases: 4. Germline V gene sequence: CDR1 MDHEN, CDR2 SYDVKM. CDR3 amino acids: CASSFQGDLNTEAFF. CDR3 bases: TGTGCCAGCAGTTTCCAGGGGGATTTGAACACTGAAGCTTTCTTT.

This clone was observed once. The V call is TRBV5-6, the J call TRBJ2-7; perhaps TRBD1 as D (6 bases). Germline values: CDR1 SGHDT, CDR2 YYEEEE. This CDR3 is 15 amino acids long. V lost 3 bases, J lost 2 bases, and 15 bases lay in between. The CDR3 region is CASSSPSGTPYEQYF. In DNA form, the CDR3 reads TGTGCCAGCAGCTCGCCCTCCGGGACACCCTACGAGCAGTACTTC.

The J gene is TRBJ2-7, the V gene TRBV4-1, with 7 bases fitting TRBD1. Germline values: CDR1 MGHRA, CDR2 YSYEKL. Trimming removed 3 bases from V and 4 bases from J; junction bases left unmatched: 9. The CDR3 is 15 amino acids. The CDR3 DNA is TGCGCCAGCAGCCAGCCCCGGGACAGAATTTACGAGCAGTACTTC. This encodes CASSQPRDRIYEQYF.

The V and J genes are TRBV2 and TRBJ2-3, with 10 nucleotides matching TRBD2. CDR1 is SNHLY and CDR2 is FYNNEI in the germline V gene. CDR3 length: 14 amino acids. V trimming: 5 bases; J trimming: 3 bases; junction bases outside the gene matches: 2. Here the CDR3 DNA reads TGTGCCAGCAGTCCTAGCGGGAGAACAGATACGCAGTATTTT. Translated: CASSPSGRTDTQYF.

The chain combines TRBV27 with TRBJ1-2; 7 bases agree with TRBD1. CDR1 and CDR2 from the germline V gene are MNHEY and SMNVEV (reference sequence). V shed 2 bases and J 4 bases; nucleotides not matched to a gene: 4. CDR3 length: 14 amino acids. This chain's CDR3 is CASSLGGQTYGYTF. The CDR3 coding sequence is TGTGCCAGCAGTTTAGGGGGACAGACCTATGGCTACACCTTC.

The chain couples TRBV6-5 to TRBJ1-4, with D unresolved. Germline lookup yields CDR1 MNHEY and CDR2 SVGAGI. The CDR3 loop spans 15 amino acids. Between the trimmed V and J ends, which lost 5 bases and 0 bases, there was a span of 10 bases. The CDR3 protein is CASSAEGATNEKLFF. CDR3 nucleotides: TGTGCCAGCAGTGCGGAGGGTGCAACTAATGAAAAACTGTTTTTT.

This chain links TRBV27 with TRBJ2-3; a possible D gene is TRBD1 (6 bases). This CDR3 comprises 14 residues. Trimming removed 6 bases at V and 5 bases at J, with 15 bases between. The germline V gene encodes CDR1 MNHEY and CDR2 SMNVEV (reference sequence). CDR3 amino acids: CASSPRRGLDTQYF. The CDR3, as DNA: TGTGCCAGCAGCCCGAGAAGGGGGTTAGATACGCAGTATTTT.

The V gene is TRBV9, the J gene TRBJ2-1; possibly TRBD1 for D (6 bases). V was cut by 0 bases and J by 5 bases, with 18 bases left in between. Per the germline V gene, CDR1 is SGDLS and CDR2 is YYNGEE. There are 17 residues in the CDR3. The CDR3 here is CASSVAGGGHVDNEQFF. The CDR3 region has the DNA TGTGCCAGCAGCGTAGCTGGTGGGGGCCACGTGGACAATGAGCAGTTCTTC.

This clone showed up just once. This rearrangement joins TRBV18 to TRBJ2-4; a weak D match, TRBD1 (6 bases). The CDR3 runs 15 residues. Germline V gives CDR1 KGHSH, CDR2 LQKENI. V was trimmed by 5 bases and J by 0 bases, leaving 11 bases between them. CDR3 amino acids: CASSGQNLAKNIQYF. The CDR3 bases are TGTGCCAGCTCAGGACAGAATCTAGCCAAAAACATTCAGTACTTC.

This clone was found once. This rearrangement joins TRBV4-1 to TRBJ1-4; 8 positions match TRBD1. The junction had 3 bases not matched to a gene; V was cut back by 0 bases and J by 0 bases. Germline values: CDR1 MGHRA, CDR2 YSYEKL. The CDR3 is 17 amino acids. CDR3 coding DNA: TGCGCCAGCAGCCAAGAGGACAGGGTTGCAACTAATGAAAAACTGTTTTTT. This encodes CASSQEDRVATNEKLFF.

The chain has TRBV10-3 and TRBJ2-7; 10 bases agree with TRBD1. CDR1 is ENHRY, CDR2 SYGVKD, per germline. V lost 4 bases and J lost 4; bases outside the gene matches: 7. The CDR3 loop spans 15 amino acids. The CDR3 here is CAISAPGDRGYEQYF. CDR3 bases: TGTGCCATCAGTGCGCCTGGGGACAGGGGATACGAGCAGTACTTC.

This chain links TRBV9 with TRBJ2-2; D is unclear. Germline values: CDR1 SGDLS, CDR2 YYNGEE. V lost 10 bases and J lost 8, with 15 bases in between. The CDR3 totals 12 residues. The CDR3 is CASGPPVGELFF. The DNA of the CDR3 is TGTGCCTCTGGGCCCCCGGTGGGGGAGCTGTTTTTT. Full variable domain (remainder filled in from reference TRBV9 and TRBJ2-2): DSGVTQTPKHLITATGQRVTLRCSPRSGDLSVYWYQQSLDQGLQFLIQYYNGEERAKGNILERFSAQQFPDLHSELNLSSLELGDSALYFCASGPPVGELFFGEGSRLTVL.

The chain recombines TRBV13 with TRBJ1-1; D is uncertain. Between the trimmed V and J ends, which lost 5 bases and 5 bases, there was a span of 12 bases. The CDR3 runs to 13 residues. Germline values: CDR1 PRHDT, CDR2 FYEKMQ (reference sequence). In DNA form, the CDR3 reads TGTGCCAGCAGCCCAGTGCGGGATACTGAAGCTTTCTTT. Translating it yields CASSPVRDTEAFF.

The gene calls are TRBV7-6 and TRBJ2-7, with 8 positions matching TRBD1. This CDR3 spans 16 amino acids. CDR1 and CDR2 from the germline V gene are SGHVS and FNYEAQ. V was clipped by 5 bases and J by 6 bases; unmatched bases: 15. The CDR3 region is CASSPDQGQGVSEQYF. The CDR3 DNA is TGTGCCAGCAGCCCAGACCAAGGACAGGGTGTTAGCGAGCAGTACTTC.

The J gene is TRBJ2-5, the V gene TRBV28, with TRBD1 identical over 8 bases. V lost 7 bases, J lost 4 bases, and 5 bases stayed unmatched. This CDR3 spans 13 amino acids. Germline V lookup: CDR1 MDHEN, CDR2 SYDVKM. The CDR3, as DNA: TGTGCCAGCAAGATGACAGGGGCAGAGACCCAGTACTTC. Residues: CASKMTGAETQYF.

The genes are TRBV2 and TRBJ2-5; D is undetermined. Germline loops: CDR1 SNHLY, CDR2 FYNNEI. V was pared by 11 bases and J by 2 bases, with 12 bases between. There are 12 residues in the CDR3. CDR3 nucleotides: TGTGCCTCGGAGATTCCACAAGAGACCCAGTACTTC. Protein sequence: CASEIPQETQYF.

This chain joins TRBV7-9 and TRBJ1-1; 9 nucleotides align to TRBD1. With 5 bases clipped from V and 3 bases from J, the junction kept 7 bases outside the gene matches. This CDR3 region has 15 residues. From germline, CDR1 is SEHNR and CDR2 FQNEAQ (reference sequence). DNA for the CDR3: TGTGCCAGCAGCCCTTCGCGACAGGGGGACACTGAAGCTTTCTTT. Its protein is CASSPSRQGDTEAFF.

This chain uses TRBV10-3 with TRBJ1-4; 7 nucleotides agree with TRBD1. Trimming took 0 bases from V and 3 from J; bases not matched to a gene: 7. Germline CDR1 reads ENHRY; CDR2 reads SYGVKD. The CDR3 is 17 amino acids. The CDR3 loop is CAISESRNRGPNEKLFF. The CDR3 DNA follows: TGTGCCATCAGTGAGTCAAGGAACAGGGGACCTAATGAAAAACTGTTTTTT.

The chain uses TRBV2 and TRBJ2-7; D not resolved. Germline CDR1 SNHLY, CDR2 FYNNEI. V lost 6 bases and J 9 bases, leaving 18 bases between the germline ends. CDR3 length: 13 amino acids. The CDR3: CASRADSGIRQYF. The CDR3 coding sequence is TGTGCCAGCAGGGCTGATTCAGGAATCCGGCAGTACTTC.

The chain joins TRBV7-9 to TRBJ2-7; 8 bases map to TRBD1. Germline V gives CDR1 SEHNR, CDR2 FQNEAQ (reference sequence). The CDR3 totals 12 residues. Losses at the gene ends were 5 bases for V and 6 bases for J; bases not matched to a gene: 3. The CDR3 region is CASSPTGAEQYF. CDR3 nucleotides: TGTGCCAGCAGCCCGACAGGGGCCGAGCAGTACTTC.

This chain connects TRBV2 to TRBJ1-5; 9 bases match TRBD1. The CDR3 contains 18 residues. CDR1 is SNHLY, CDR2 FYNNEI, per germline. V gave up 2 bases and J gave up 2 bases; unmatched junction bases: 10. Written as DNA, the CDR3 is TGTGCCAGCAGTGAATTTGGCGGGACAGGGTACGGCAATCAGCCCCAGCATTTT. Protein: CASSEFGGTGYGNQPQHF.

The chain links TRBV7-9 to TRBJ1-3; TRBD1 matches 7 bases. CDR1 is SEHNR and CDR2 is FQNEAQ in the germline V gene (reference sequence). With V trimmed by 5 bases and J by 2 bases, 3 bases remained unmatched. CDR3 length equals 14 residues. The CDR3, as DNA: TGTGCCAGCAGCGCGACAGGGACTGGAAACACCATATATTTT. It encodes CASSATGTGNTIYF. Supplemented by reference TRBV7-9 and TRBJ1-3, the full variable domain reads DTGVSQNPRHKITKRGQNVTFRCDPISEHNRLYWYRQTLGQGPEFLTYFQNEAQLEKSRLLSDRFSAERPKGSFSTLEIQRTEQGDSAMYLCASSATGTGNTIYFGEGSWLTVV.

The CDR3 DNA reads TGTGCCAGCACCGGGACTAGCGGGAGGGTACATACGCAGTATTTT. It is translated as CASTGTSGRVHTQYF. The chain couples TRBV6-1 to TRBJ2-3, with 16 bases aligning to TRBD2. Trimming cost V 7 bases and J 7 bases; bases outside gene matches: 5. The CDR3 extends over 15 amino acids. Germline V gives CDR1 MNHNS, CDR2 SASEGT.

As DNA, the CDR3 is TGTGCCAGCAGCTTAGAGGCAGGGGGCTCCTCTGGAAACACCATATATTTT. It encodes CASSLEAGGSSGNTIYF. V is TRBV11-2 and J is TRBJ1-3, with 8 bases fitting TRBD1. CDR1 and CDR2 from the germline V gene are SGHAT and FQNNGV. The CDR3 runs to 17 residues. The trim removed 0 bases at V and 0 bases at J, leaving 4 bases unmatched.

J is TRBJ2-2 and V is TRBV19; TRBD2 might be the D (5 bases). V was trimmed by 5 bases and J by 5 bases, leaving 9 bases between them. Germline V gene sequence: CDR1 LNHDA, CDR2 SQIVND (reference sequence). The CDR3 loop spans 13 amino acids. Here the CDR3 reads CASSVGVTGELFF. CDR3 DNA: TGTGCCAGTAGTGTGGGAGTTACCGGGGAGCTGTTTTTT.